This T cell receptor beta chain was found in a study of a mutant IDH1 vaccine in newly diagnosed glioma. Study context: Before enrollment, the patients had been treated with radiotherapy alone, temozolomide alone, or both together. Most of them had received both. General study points: Immune responses induced by vaccination arose in approximately 93% of the patients. Pseudoprogression seemingly bore no relation to changes in top peripheral T cell clonotypes.

The CDR3 is made up of 13 amino acids. The germline V gene encodes CDR1 LGHNT and CDR2 FRNRAP. V was clipped by 6 bases and J by 5 bases, with 13 bases between them. Comments on this clone: Its antigen remains unidentified.

Time point noted: baseline, week 1 (first vaccination visit). The treatment denotes: pre-vaccination baseline after standard-of-care therapy. The repertoire was sequenced with immunoSEQ multiplex PCR; TCRdb's copy has only in-frame clones and lacks some. Counted here are around 59,000 clones, about 91% occurring once; the ten biggest clones make up over 2.5%. This sequence was found in a man aged 50 to 60 with glioma. This material consisted of PBMCs, taken from a glioma patient treated with radiotherapy, temozolomide or both. V is TRBV12-5 and J is TRBJ2-5; tentative D call: TRBD2 (6 bases). CDR3 region: CASGRDWAETQYF. CDR3 sequence (DNA): TGTGCTAGTGGCCGGGACTGGGCGGAGACCCAGTACTTC.